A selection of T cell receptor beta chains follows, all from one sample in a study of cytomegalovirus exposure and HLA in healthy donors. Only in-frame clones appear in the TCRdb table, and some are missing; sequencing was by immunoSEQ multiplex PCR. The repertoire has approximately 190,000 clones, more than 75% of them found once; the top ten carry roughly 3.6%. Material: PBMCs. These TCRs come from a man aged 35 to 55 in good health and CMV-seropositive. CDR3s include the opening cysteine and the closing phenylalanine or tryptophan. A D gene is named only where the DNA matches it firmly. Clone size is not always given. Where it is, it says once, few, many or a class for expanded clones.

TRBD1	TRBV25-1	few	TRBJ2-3	CASSEFGTGDRDTQYF	TGTGCCAGCAGTGAATTTGGGACAGGGGATCGAGATACGCAGTATTTT
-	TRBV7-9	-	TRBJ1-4	CASRLGTNEKLFF	TGTGCCAGCAGACTCGGGACTAATGAAAAACTGTTTTTT
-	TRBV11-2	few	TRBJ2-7	CASSLDYTSYEQYF	TGTGCCAGCAGCTTAGATTACACCTCCTACGAGCAGTACTTC
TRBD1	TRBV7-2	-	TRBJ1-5	CASSKRTGSNQPQHF	TGTGCCAGCAGCAAGCGGACAGGGAGCAATCAGCCCCAGCATTTT
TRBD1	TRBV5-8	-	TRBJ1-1	CASSPRTGAEAFF	TGTGCCAGCAGCCCAAGGACAGGGGCGGAAGCTTTCTTT
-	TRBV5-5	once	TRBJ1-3	CASSRELDSGNTIYF	TGTGCCAGCAGCCGAGAGTTAGACTCTGGAAACACCATATATTTT
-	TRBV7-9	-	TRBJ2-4	CASSTHTDRPGGNIQYF	TGTGCCAGCAGCACACATACCGACAGGCCTGGGGGAAACATTCAGTACTTC
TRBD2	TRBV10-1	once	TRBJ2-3	CASSESPVGLAGGLDTQYF	TGCGCCAGCAGTGAGTCCCCCGTCGGACTAGCGGGGGGTCTTGATACGCAGTATTTT
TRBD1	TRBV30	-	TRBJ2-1	CAWRAGGNEQFF	TGTGCCTGGAGAGCAGGGGGCAATGAGCAGTTCTTC
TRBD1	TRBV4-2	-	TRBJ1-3	CASSQESIGTGGYVGGNTIYF	TGTGCCAGCAGCCAAGAGAGCATAGGGACAGGGGGCTACGTGGGAGGAAACACCATATATTTT
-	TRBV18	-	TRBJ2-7	CASSPPWGNGVHEQYF	TGTGCCAGCTCACCACCCTGGGGTAACGGGGTCCACGAGCAGTACTTC
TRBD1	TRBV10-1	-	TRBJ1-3	CASSDKPDRDRVVGNTIYF	TGCGCCAGCAGTGACAAACCGGACCGGGACAGGGTGGTCGGAAACACCATATATTTT
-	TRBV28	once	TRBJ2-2	CASSFRAGELFF	TGTGCCAGCAGTTTCAGGGCCGGGGAGCTGTTTTTT
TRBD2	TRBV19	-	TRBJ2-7	CASSVIAGAYEQYF	TGTGCCAGTAGTGTAATAGCGGGGGCCTACGAGCAGTACTTC
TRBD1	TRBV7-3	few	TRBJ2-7	CASSSRQGDEQYF	TGTGCCAGCAGCTCCAGACAGGGGGACGAGCAGTACTTC
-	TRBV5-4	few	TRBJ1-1	CASSSQGSGEAFF	TGTGCCAGCAGCTCACAGGGAAGTGGTGAAGCTTTCTTT
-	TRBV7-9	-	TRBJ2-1	CASSPVGRGSYNEQFF	TGTGCCAGCAGCCCGGTCGGGAGAGGGTCGTACAATGAGCAGTTCTTC
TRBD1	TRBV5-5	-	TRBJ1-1	CASRDRASNTEAFF	TGTGCCAGCAGGGACAGGGCCTCAAACACTGAAGCTTTCTTT
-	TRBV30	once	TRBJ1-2	CAWDGGAYGYTF	TGTGCCTGGGACGGGGGGGCTTATGGCTACACCTTC
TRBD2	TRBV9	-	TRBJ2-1	CASSVGAGEYNEQFF	TGTGCCAGCAGCGTAGGAGCGGGGGAATACAATGAGCAGTTCTTC
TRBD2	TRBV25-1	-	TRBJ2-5	CASSVLAGGETQYF	TGTGCCAGCAGTGTACTAGCGGGAGGAGAGACCCAGTACTTC
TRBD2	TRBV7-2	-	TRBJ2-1	CASSSLAGISPDEQFF	TGTGCCAGCAGCTCACTAGCGGGCATAAGTCCCGATGAGCAGTTCTTC
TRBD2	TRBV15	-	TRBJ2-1	CATSRDRAGGPHEQFF	TGTGCCACCAGCAGAGATAGGGCGGGAGGGCCTCATGAGCAGTTCTTC
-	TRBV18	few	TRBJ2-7	CASSPPASTSYEQYF	TGTGCCAGCTCACCGCCCGCTAGCACCTCCTACGAGCAGTACTTC
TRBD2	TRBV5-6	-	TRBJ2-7	CASRPGEGYEQYF	TGTGCCAGCAGGCCCGGGGAGGGCTACGAGCAGTACTTC
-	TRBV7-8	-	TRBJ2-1	CASSFGSSYNEQFF	TGTGCCAGCAGCTTCGGGAGCTCCTACAATGAGCAGTTCTTC
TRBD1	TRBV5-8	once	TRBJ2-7	CASSLEPGTAEQYF	TGTGCCAGCAGCTTGGAGCCAGGGACAGCCGAGCAGTACTTC
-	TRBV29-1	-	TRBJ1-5	CSVGPSGNQPQHF	TGCAGCGTTGGGCCTTCTGGCAATCAGCCCCAGCATTTT
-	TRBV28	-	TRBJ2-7	CASTKPSYEQYF	TGTGCCAGCACTAAACCTTCCTACGAGCAGTACTTC
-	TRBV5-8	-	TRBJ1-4	CASSFGFQGLNEKLFF	TGTGCCAGCAGCTTTGGGTTTCAGGGACTCAATGAAAAACTGTTTTTT
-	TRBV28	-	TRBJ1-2	CASISGDGAFYGYTF	TGTGCCAGCATAAGCGGGGACGGCGCATTTTATGGCTACACCTTC
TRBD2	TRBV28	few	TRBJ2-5	CASSPPQRGGVGTQYF	TGTGCCAGCAGTCCACCCCAGCGGGGTGGGGTGGGGACCCAGTACTTC
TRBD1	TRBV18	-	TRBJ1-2	CASSQGQGRYYGYTF	TGTGCCAGCTCACAAGGACAGGGGCGCTACTATGGCTACACCTTC
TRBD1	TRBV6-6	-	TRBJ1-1	CASSYSGQAEGTEAFF	TGTGCCAGCAGTTACTCGGGACAGGCGGAGGGCACTGAAGCTTTCTTT
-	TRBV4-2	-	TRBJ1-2	CASSQEHRANYGYTF	TGTGCCAGCAGCCAAGAGCATCGGGCTAACTATGGCTACACCTTC
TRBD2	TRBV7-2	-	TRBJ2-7	CASSSVAGAYEQYF	TGTGCCAGCAGCTCCGTAGCGGGAGCCTACGAGCAGTACTTC
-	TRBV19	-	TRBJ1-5	CASRYSSNQPQHF	TGTGCCAGTAGGTACAGCTCCAATCAGCCCCAGCATTTT
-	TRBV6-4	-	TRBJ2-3	CASSALVGIRTDTQYF	TGTGCCAGCAGTGCCTTGGTGGGCATCCGCACAGATACGCAGTATTTT
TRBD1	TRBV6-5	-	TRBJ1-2	CASSYETGGGYTF	TGTGCCAGCAGTTACGAGACAGGGGGCGGCTACACCTTC
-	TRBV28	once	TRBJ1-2	CASRVGGANYGYTF	TGTGCCAGCAGGGTCGGGGGTGCTAACTATGGCTACACCTTC
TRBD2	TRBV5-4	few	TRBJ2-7	CASSLSGALAGGGYEQYF	TGTGCCAGCAGCTTGTCGGGGGCCCTAGCGGGAGGGGGCTACGAGCAGTACTTC
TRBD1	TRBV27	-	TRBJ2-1	CASSHRDRQANEQFF	TGTGCCAGCAGTCACCGGGACAGACAAGCCAATGAGCAGTTCTTC
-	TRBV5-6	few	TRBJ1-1	CASSDTYREQEAFF	TGTGCCAGCAGCGACACATACCGGGAACAAGAAGCTTTCTTT
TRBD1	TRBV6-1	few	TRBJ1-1	CASSAYRGQNTEAFF	TGTGCCAGCAGTGCATACAGGGGGCAGAACACTGAAGCTTTCTTT
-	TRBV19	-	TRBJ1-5	CASREGGHTMRPQHF	TGTGCCAGTAGAGAAGGGGGACACACGATGAGGCCCCAGCATTTT
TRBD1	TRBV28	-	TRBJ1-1	CASSTGQGKSEAFF	TGTGCCAGCAGTACCGGACAGGGAAAGTCTGAAGCTTTCTTT
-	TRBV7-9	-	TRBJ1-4	CASSFSGEKLFF	TGTGCCAGCAGCTTCAGTGGTGAAAAACTGTTTTTT
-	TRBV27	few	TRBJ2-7	CASSFTGRTYEQYF	TGTGCCAGCAGTTTCACAGGGCGTACCTACGAGCAGTACTTC
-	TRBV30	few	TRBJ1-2	CAWSPTGDGYTF	TGTGCCTGGAGCCCGACGGGGGATGGCTACACCTTC
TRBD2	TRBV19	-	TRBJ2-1	CASSIEGGSGRVGGDNEQFF	TGTGCCAGTAGTATCGAAGGGGGTAGCGGGAGAGTAGGTGGGGACAATGAGCAGTTCTTC
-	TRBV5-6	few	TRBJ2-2	CASHGRGTGELFF	TGTGCCAGTCACGGACGGGGCACCGGGGAGCTGTTTTTT
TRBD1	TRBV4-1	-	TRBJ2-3	CASSGQGVGDTQYF	TGCGCCAGCAGCGGACAGGGGGTAGGGGATACGCAGTATTTT
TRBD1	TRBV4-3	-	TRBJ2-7	CASSRRQGDSYEQYF	TGCGCCAGCAGCCGGAGGCAGGGGGACTCCTACGAGCAGTACTTC
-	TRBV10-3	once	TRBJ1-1	CAISESRNTEAFF	TGTGCCATCAGTGAGTCGAGGAACACTGAAGCTTTCTTT